This T cell receptor beta chain was identified in a study of shared clonotypes between healthy human individuals. As defined, naive CD8 cells were CD45RO-negative and positively selected for CCR7, with terminally differentiated effector memory CD45RA+ cells excluded. The CDR3 sequence is 13 residues long. V was pared by 2 bases and J by 5 bases, with 7 bases between. Germline V gene data show CDR1 as SGHNT and CDR2 as YENEEA. Points from the study as a whole: Among the subsets, naive ones generally showed larger estimated richness than memory ones.

The data were produced by immunoSEQ multiplex PCR, yet TCRdb's version contains in-frame clones alone and is incomplete. The sample shows around 1.9 million clones, about 93% of them seen only once. In regard to this clone: Its antigen remains unknown.

The J gene is TRBJ2-1, the V gene TRBV11-3, with a possible D match to TRBD2 (6 bases). The sequenced sample consisted of naive CD8+ T cells from PBMCs. The clonotype comes from a man aged 18 to 29 in good health. Some clones in this sample may be carry-over from other donors' samples. The DNA for the CDR3 is TGTGCCAGCAGCTTACGGACTAACAATGAGCAGTTCTTC. Translation: CASSLRTNNEQFF.